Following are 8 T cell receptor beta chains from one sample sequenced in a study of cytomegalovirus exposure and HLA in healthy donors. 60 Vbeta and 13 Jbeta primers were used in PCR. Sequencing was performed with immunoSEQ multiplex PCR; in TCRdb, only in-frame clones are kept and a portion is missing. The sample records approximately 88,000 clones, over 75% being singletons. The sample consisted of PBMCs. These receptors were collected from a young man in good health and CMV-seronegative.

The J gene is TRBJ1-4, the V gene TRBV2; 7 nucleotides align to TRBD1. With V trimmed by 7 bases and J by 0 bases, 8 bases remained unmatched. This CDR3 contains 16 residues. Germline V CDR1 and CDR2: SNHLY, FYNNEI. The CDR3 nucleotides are TGTGCCAGCATTTTGACAGGGTTCTCAACTAATGAAAAACTGTTTTTT. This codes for CASILTGFSTNEKLFF.

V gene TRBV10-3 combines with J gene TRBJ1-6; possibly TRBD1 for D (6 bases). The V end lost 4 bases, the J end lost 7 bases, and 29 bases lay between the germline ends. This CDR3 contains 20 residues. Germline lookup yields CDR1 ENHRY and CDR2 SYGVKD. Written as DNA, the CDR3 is TGTGCCATCAGTGGGACCACCGGGGGGGCAGGGAAGGATTCAAATTCACCCCTCCACTTT. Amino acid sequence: CAISGTTGGAGKDSNSPLHF.

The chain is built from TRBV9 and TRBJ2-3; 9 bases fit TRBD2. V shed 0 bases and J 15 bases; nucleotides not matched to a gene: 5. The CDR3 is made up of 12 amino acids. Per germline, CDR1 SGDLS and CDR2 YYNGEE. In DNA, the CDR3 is TGTGCCAGCAGCGTAGGCGGCGGGGGGGCATATTTT. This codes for CASSVGGGGAYF.

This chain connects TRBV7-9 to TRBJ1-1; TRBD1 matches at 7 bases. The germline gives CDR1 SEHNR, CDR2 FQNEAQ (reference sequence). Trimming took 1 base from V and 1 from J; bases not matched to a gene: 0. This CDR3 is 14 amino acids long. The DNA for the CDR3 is TGTGCCAGCAGCTTAGGACAGGGGAACACTGAAGCTTTCTTT. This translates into CASSLGQGNTEAFF.

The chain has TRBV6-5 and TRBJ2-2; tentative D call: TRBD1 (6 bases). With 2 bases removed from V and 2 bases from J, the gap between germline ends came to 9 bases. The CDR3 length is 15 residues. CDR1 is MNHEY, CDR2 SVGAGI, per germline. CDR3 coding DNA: TGTGCCAGCAGTTACGGGACACCCAACACCGGGGAGCTGTTTTTT. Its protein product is CASSYGTPNTGELFF.

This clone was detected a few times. The CDR3 DNA sequence: TGTGCCAGTAGTATATCACAGGGGGAGTCTTCACCCCTCCACTTT. Its translation is CASSISQGESSPLHF. The rearrangement links TRBV19 to TRBJ1-6; 8 positions match TRBD1. V was clipped by 2 bases and J by 9 bases; unmatched bases: 6. The germline V gene encodes CDR1 LNHDA and CDR2 SQIVND (reference sequence). This CDR3 is 15 amino acids long.

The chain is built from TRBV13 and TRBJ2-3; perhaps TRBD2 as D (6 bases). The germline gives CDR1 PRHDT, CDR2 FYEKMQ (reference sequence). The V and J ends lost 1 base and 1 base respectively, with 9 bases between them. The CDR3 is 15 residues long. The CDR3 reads CASSLELAGTDTQYF. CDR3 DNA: TGTGCCAGCAGCTTAGAACTAGCTGGCACAGATACGCAGTATTTT.

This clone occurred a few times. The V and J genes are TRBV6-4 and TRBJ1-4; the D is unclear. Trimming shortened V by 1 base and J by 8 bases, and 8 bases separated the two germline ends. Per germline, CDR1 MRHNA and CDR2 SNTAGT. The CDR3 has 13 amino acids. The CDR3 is CASSDLLGEKLFF. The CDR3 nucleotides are TGTGCCAGCAGTGACTTGCTTGGCGAAAAACTGTTTTTT.